The entry below gives a single T cell receptor (beta chain) sequence along with its context. The data were taken from a study of OX40 agonist ivuxolimab in advanced cancers. Study details: Ivuxolimab, an agonist antibody against OX40 (CD134), was given to patients. In three patients, partial responses were observed, one with hepatocellular carcinoma and two with cutaneous melanoma.

Assay: immunoSEQ multiplex PCR; the TCRdb copy retains only in-frame clones and omits some. This sample has approximately 94,000 clones; roughly 84% occur once, and the top ten carry 1.1%. Systemic immunosuppression or autoimmune disease history was grounds to exclude patients. The sample in question was CD4+ or CD8+ T cells sorted from blood, obtained in a trial of the OX40 agonist ivuxolimab. The origin of this receptor is an adult with an advanced solid tumor such as melanoma, head and neck, liver or kidney cancer.

CDR3: CASSDSFLAGRYGYTF. The CDR3 DNA reads as TGTGCCAGCAGCGACTCCTTTTTGGCAGGGAGGTATGGCTACACCTTC. J is TRBJ1-2 and V is TRBV7-2, with D maybe TRBD1 (5 bases). The CDR3 contains 16 residues. The V and J ends lost 5 bases and 5 bases respectively, with 21 bases between them. CDR1 is SGHTA, CDR2 FQGNSA, per germline.